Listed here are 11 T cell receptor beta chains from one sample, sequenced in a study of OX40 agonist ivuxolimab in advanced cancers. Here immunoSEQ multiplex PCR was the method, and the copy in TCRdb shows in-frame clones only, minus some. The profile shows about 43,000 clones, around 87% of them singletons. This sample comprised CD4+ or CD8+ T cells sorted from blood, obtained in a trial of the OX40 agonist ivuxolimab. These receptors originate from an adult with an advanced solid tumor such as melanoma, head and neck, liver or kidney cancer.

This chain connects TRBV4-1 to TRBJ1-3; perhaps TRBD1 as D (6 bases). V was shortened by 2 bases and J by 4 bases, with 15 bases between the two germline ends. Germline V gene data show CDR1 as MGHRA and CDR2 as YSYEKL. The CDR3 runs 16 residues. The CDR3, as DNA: TGCGCCAGCAGCCAAAGGGGGGGGGCGGCAGGAAACACCATATATTTT. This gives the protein CASSQRGGAAGNTIYF.

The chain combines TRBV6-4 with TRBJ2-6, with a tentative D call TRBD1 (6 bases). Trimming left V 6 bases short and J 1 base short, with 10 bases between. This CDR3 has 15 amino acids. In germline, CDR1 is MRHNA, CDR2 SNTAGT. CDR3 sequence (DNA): TGTGCCAGCAGCCAAACAGGGTCTGGGGCCAACGTCCTGACTTTC. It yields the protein CASSQTGSGANVLTF.

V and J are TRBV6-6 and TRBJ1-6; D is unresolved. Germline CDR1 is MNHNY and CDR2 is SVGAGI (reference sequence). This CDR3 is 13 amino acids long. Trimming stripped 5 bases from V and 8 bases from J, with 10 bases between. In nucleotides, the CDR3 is TGTGCCAGCAGTCTTCGCCTCGATTCACCCCTCCACTTT. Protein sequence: CASSLRLDSPLHF.

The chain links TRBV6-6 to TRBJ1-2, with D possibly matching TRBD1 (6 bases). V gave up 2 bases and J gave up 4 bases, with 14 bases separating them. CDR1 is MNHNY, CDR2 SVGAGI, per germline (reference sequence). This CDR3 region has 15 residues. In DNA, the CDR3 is TGTGCCAGCAGTTACGTTTTGGGGGCCACCTATGGCTACACCTTC. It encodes CASSYVLGATYGYTF.

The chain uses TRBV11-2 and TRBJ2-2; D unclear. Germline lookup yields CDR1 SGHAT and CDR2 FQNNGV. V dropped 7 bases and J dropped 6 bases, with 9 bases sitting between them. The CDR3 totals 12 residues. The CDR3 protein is CASKDTPGELFF. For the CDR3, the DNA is TGTGCCAGCAAGGATACTCCCGGGGAGCTGTTTTTT. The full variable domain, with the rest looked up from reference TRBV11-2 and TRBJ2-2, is EAGVAQSPRYKIIEKRQSVAFWCNPISGHATLYWYQQILGQGPKLLIQFQNNGVVDDSQLPKDRFSAERLKGVDSTLKIQPAKLEDSAVYLCASKDTPGELFFGEGSRLTVL.

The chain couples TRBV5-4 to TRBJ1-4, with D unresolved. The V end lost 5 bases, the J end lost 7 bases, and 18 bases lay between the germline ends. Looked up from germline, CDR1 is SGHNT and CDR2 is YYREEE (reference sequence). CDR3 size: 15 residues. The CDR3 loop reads CASSLAEGAGEKLFF. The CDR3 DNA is TGTGCCAGCAGTCTAGCCGAGGGAGCTGGTGAAAAACTGTTTTTT.

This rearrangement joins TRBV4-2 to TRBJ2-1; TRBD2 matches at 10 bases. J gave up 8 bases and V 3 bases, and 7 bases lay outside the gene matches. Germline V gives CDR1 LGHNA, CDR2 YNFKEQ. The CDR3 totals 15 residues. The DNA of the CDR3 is TGTGCCAGCAGCCAGGCTAGCGGGAGCTTTGATGAGCAGTTCTTC. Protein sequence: CASSQASGSFDEQFF.

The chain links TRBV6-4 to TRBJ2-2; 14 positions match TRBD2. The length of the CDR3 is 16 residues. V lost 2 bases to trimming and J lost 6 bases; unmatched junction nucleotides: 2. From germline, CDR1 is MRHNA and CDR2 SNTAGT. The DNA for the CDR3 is TGTGCCAGCAGTGACGGGGGACTAGCGGGAGCCGGGGAGCTGTTTTTT. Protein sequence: CASSDGGLAGAGELFF.

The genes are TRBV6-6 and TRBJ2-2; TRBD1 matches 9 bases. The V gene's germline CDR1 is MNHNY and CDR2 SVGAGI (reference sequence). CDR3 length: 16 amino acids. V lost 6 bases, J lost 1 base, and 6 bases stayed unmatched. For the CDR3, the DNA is TGTGCCAGCAGACCAAGACAGGGGGTGAACACCGGGGAGCTGTTTTTT. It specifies CASRPRQGVNTGELFF.

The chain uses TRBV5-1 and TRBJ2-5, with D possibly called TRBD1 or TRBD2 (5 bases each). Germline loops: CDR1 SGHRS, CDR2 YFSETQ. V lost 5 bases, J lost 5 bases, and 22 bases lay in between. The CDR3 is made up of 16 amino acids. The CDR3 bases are TGCGCCAGCAGTTACCCGATGAACACCTGGGGGGAGACCCAGTACTTC. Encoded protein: CASSYPMNTWGETQYF.

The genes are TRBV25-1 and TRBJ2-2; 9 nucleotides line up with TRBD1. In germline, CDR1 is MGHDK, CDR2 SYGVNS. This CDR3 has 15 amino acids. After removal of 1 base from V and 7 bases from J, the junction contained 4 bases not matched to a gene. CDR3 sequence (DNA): TGTGCCAGCAGTGAATTCGGGACAGGGAGCGGGGAGCTGTTTTTT. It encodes CASSEFGTGSGELFF. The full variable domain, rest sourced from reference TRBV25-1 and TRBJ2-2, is EADIYQTPRYLVIGTGKKITLECSQTMGHDKMYWYQQDPGMELHLIHYSYGVNSTEKGDLSSESTVSRIRTEHFPLTLESARPSHTSQYLCASSEFGTGSGELFFGEGSRLTVL.